The 18 T cell receptor beta chains below come from one sample, sequenced in a study of shared clonotypes between healthy human individuals. Repertoires were generated with immunoSEQ multiplex PCR, while TCRdb's copy carries only in-frame clones and drops some. This sample yields hundreds of thousands of clones, of which 73% are seen a single time; under 2% belongs to the top ten. The sample consisted of memory CD4+ T cells sorted from blood. Subset noted: CD45RA-negative fraction. The receptors originated from a woman younger than 45 in good health.

This chain links TRBV4-2 with TRBJ2-5; the D gene is possibly TRBD1 (6 bases). Germline CDR1 reads LGHNA; CDR2 reads YNFKEQ. The V end was cut by 4 bases, the J end by 2 bases, with 17 bases between. The CDR3 consists of 16 residues. CDR3 loop: CASSRKTTGSQETQYF. The CDR3 DNA reads TGTGCCAGCAGCCGAAAAACGACAGGTTCTCAAGAGACCCAGTACTTC.

Remarks on this clone: A much larger clone differs by one base, so this may be a read error. Other nucleotide sequences in the sample specify the same CDR3. V and J are TRBV27 and TRBJ2-7, with 7 nucleotides matching TRBD1. Germline V lookup: CDR1 MNHEY, CDR2 SMNVEV (reference sequence). This CDR3 is built from 14 residues. Trimming removed 4 bases from V and 2 bases from J; junction bases left unmatched: 5. CDR3 loop: CASSSTGTAYEQYF. The DNA of the CDR3 is TGTGCCAGCAGTTCGACCGGGACAGCCTACGAGCAGTACTTC.

The V call is TRBV2, the J call TRBJ2-7; D remains ambiguous. The CDR3 extends over 11 amino acids. V lost 5 bases to trimming and J lost 7 bases, with 9 bases between them. In germline, CDR1 is SNHLY, CDR2 FYNNEI. In DNA form, the CDR3 reads TGTGCCAGCAGTCCTACACTAGAGCAGTACTTC. The encoded protein is CASSPTLEQYF.

As DNA, the CDR3 is TGTGCCAGCGAGGCGGGAGGGTACAATGAGCAGTTCTTC. Protein sequence: CASEAGGYNEQFF. V usage is TRBV6-6 and J usage is TRBJ2-1, with 9 positions matching TRBD2. This CDR3 is built from 13 residues. Trimming took 8 bases from V and 4 from J; bases not matched to a gene: 3. Germline V gives CDR1 MNHNY, CDR2 SVGAGI (reference sequence).

The J gene is TRBJ2-7, the V gene TRBV6-5; possible D gene TRBD2, 7 bases. V lost 4 bases and J 3 bases, leaving 13 bases between the germline ends. CDR1 is MNHEY, CDR2 SVGAGI, per germline. This CDR3 contains 14 residues. The CDR3 loop is CASSSRGGGYEQYF. CDR3 DNA: TGTGCCAGCAGTTCTCGAGGGGGGGGCTACGAGCAGTACTTC.

J is TRBJ2-7 and V is TRBV6-1; 8 positions agree with TRBD2. The CDR3 is 16 residues long. The V gene's germline CDR1 is MNHNS and CDR2 SASEGT. V lost 4 bases and J lost 6; bases outside the gene matches: 14. CDR3 amino acids: CASSGILAATWGEQYF. Written as DNA, the CDR3 is TGTGCCAGCAGTGGAATACTAGCGGCGACATGGGGCGAGCAGTACTTC.

This clone was counted many times. This chain joins TRBV29-1 and TRBJ1-2; D is ambiguous. V was trimmed by 4 bases and J by 10 bases, leaving 10 bases between them. This CDR3 contains 10 residues. CDR1 is SQVTM and CDR2 is ANQGSEA in the germline V gene. CDR3 residues: CSVGGRAYTF. CDR3 nucleotides: TGCAGCGTTGGAGGGCGGGCCTACACCTTC. Full variable domain (rest looked up from reference TRBV29-1 and TRBJ1-2): SAVISQKPSRDICQRGTSLTIQCQVDSQVTMMFWYRQQPGQSLTLIATANQGSEATYESGFVIDKFPISRPNLTFSTLTVSNMSPEDSSIYLCSVGGRAYTFGSGTRLTVV.

This clone occurred once. The CDR3 protein is CASSLVLAGGPAKNIQYF. CDR3 DNA sequence: TGTGCCAGCAGTTTAGTACTAGCGGGAGGGCCCGCCAAAAACATTCAGTACTTC. This rearrangement joins TRBV28 to TRBJ2-4; the match to TRBD2 covers 13 bases. The trim removed 2 bases at V and 1 base at J, leaving 5 bases unmatched. Germline values: CDR1 MDHEN, CDR2 SYDVKM. This CDR3 is built from 18 residues.

A note on this clone: In the same sample, other DNA sequences code for this CDR3. Here the CDR3 reads CASRGGGPTDTQYF. In nucleotides, the CDR3 is TGTGCCAGCAGAGGCGGGGGGCCCACAGATACGCAGTATTTT. The V gene is TRBV6-1, the J gene TRBJ2-3; TRBD2 agrees at 8 bases. J gave up 2 bases and V 6 bases, and 4 bases lay outside the gene matches. Germline lookup yields CDR1 MNHNS and CDR2 SASEGT. The CDR3 loop spans 14 amino acids.

This clone showed up just a few times. The V gene is TRBV15, the J gene TRBJ2-7, with TRBD1 matching 9 bases. V shed 1 base and J 2 bases; nucleotides not matched to a gene: 3. The CDR3 is made up of 15 amino acids. Germline lookup yields CDR1 LNHNV and CDR2 YYDKDF (reference sequence). The DNA for the CDR3 is TGTGCCACCAGCAGAGGGGACAGGGATACCTACGAGCAGTACTTC. Its protein is CATSRGDRDTYEQYF.

This chain joins TRBV30 and TRBJ1-1; 11 positions agree with TRBD1. Germline CDR1 GTSNPN, CDR2 SVGIG (reference sequence). The CDR3 has 12 residues. CDR3 DNA sequence: TGTGCTTGGGACAGGGGGGCGCGGGGAGCTTTCTTT. Translated, it gives CAWDRGARGAFF.

V gene TRBV19 combines with J gene TRBJ1-2, with D hard to call. This CDR3 contains 14 residues. The ends were cut back, 5 bases at V and 3 bases at J, with 13 bases in the middle. Looked up from germline, CDR1 is LNHDA and CDR2 is SQIVND (reference sequence). Written as DNA, the CDR3 is TGTGCCAGTAGTGGGTCAGTTCGTCACTATGGCTACACCTTC. It codes for CASSGSVRHYGYTF.

This clone has a handful of counts. The chain couples TRBV6-5 to TRBJ1-1; no reliable D call. Germline lookup yields CDR1 MNHEY and CDR2 SVGAGI. The V end was cut by 6 bases, the J end by 14 bases, with 16 bases between. The CDR3 is made up of 11 amino acids. CDR3 DNA: TGTGCCAGCAGGACCGACCTACTGCTGTTCTTT. Translated: CASRTDLLLFF.

This rearrangement joins TRBV28 to TRBJ2-3; D might be TRBD2 (5 bases). The CDR3 length is 13 residues. The germline V and J ends were trimmed by 3 bases and 6 bases, with 10 bases remaining between them. The germline V gene encodes CDR1 MDHEN and CDR2 SYDVKM. The CDR3 DNA follows: TGTGCCAGCAGTTTCGCGGGCGATGATACGCAGTATTTT. Encoded protein: CASSFAGDDTQYF.

This clone was recorded at least ten times. The genes are TRBV5-1 and TRBJ1-2; 10 bases align to TRBD1. Germline-derived CDR1 and CDR2 are SGHRS and YFSETQ. Trimming took 4 bases from V and 7 from J; bases not matched to a gene: 7. The CDR3 has 14 amino acids. CDR3 DNA: TGCGCCAGCAGCGCGGGACAGGGGAGCGGTGGCTACACCTTC. The encoded protein is CASSAGQGSGGYTF.

This chain connects TRBV9 to TRBJ2-2, with TRBD1 matching over 8 bases. Trimming at V came to 7 bases and at J to 6 bases, leaving 11 bases not matched to a gene. CDR1 is SGDLS and CDR2 is YYNGEE in the germline V gene. The CDR3 runs to 15 residues. CDR3 nucleotide sequence: TGTGCCAGCGGACGGACAGGGTCCTTTCCCGGGGAGCTGTTTTTT. Amino acids: CASGRTGSFPGELFF.

V usage is TRBV11-3 and J usage is TRBJ1-1; no reliable D call. The V end lost 5 bases, the J end lost 1 base, and 8 bases lay between the germline ends. Germline lookup yields CDR1 SGHNT and CDR2 YENEEA. This CDR3 spans 13 amino acids. DNA for the CDR3: TGTGCCAGCAGCGCGCAACCGAACACTGAAGCTTTCTTT. The encoded protein is CASSAQPNTEAFF.

The chain couples TRBV29-1 to TRBJ2-5; D remains ambiguous. The DNA end lines up better with TRBJ2-7; the J call may be wrong. The CDR3 totals 12 residues. The germline V gene encodes CDR1 SQVTM and CDR2 ANQGSEA. CDR3 DNA: TGCAGCGTTGCCCCGAGCTCCTACGAGCAGTACTTC. Translated: CSVAPSSYEQYF.